These 10 T cell receptor beta chains were all obtained from the same sample, sequenced in a study of blood T cell repertoires in COVID-19. Repertoires were generated with immunoSEQ multiplex PCR, while TCRdb's copy carries only in-frame clones and drops some. The profile covers around 19,000 clones, with around nine tenths appearing a single time and around a tenth taken by the ten largest. Specimen: peripheral blood. These receptors came from a human donor in a cohort sampled during active COVID-19. The donor label of this sample is uncertain.

In this sample, this clone turned up once. This chain joins TRBV20-1 and TRBJ2-7; possible D gene TRBD2, 7 bases. The CDR3 sequence is 16 residues long. Trimming shortened V by 6 bases and J by 1 base, and 22 bases separated the two germline ends. Germline V gene lookup returns CDR1 DFQATT and CDR2 SNEGSKA (reference sequence). DNA for the CDR3: TGCAGTGCCAGTGGGGGGGGTGGACAGCCTTCCTACGAGCAGTACTTC. It encodes CSASGGGGQPSYEQYF.

This clone was seen a handful of times. The chain recombines TRBV7-9 with TRBJ1-6; possible D gene TRBD1, 5 bases. Germline lookup yields CDR1 SEHNR and CDR2 FQNEAQ (reference sequence). The ends were cut back, 5 bases at V and 6 bases at J, with 17 bases in the middle. The CDR3 loop spans 16 amino acids. The CDR3 DNA follows: TGTGCCAGCAGCCCCTTCGGGATGGGACTTAATTCACCCCTCCACTTT. Encoded protein: CASSPFGMGLNSPLHF.

This clone was seen only a few times. The J gene is TRBJ2-1, the V gene TRBV9; D not certain. This CDR3 has 16 residues. From germline, CDR1 is SGDLS and CDR2 YYNGEE. V dropped 1 base and J dropped 0 bases, with 11 bases sitting between them. The CDR3 here is CASSVSVIRSYNEQFF. Written as DNA, the CDR3 is TGTGCCAGCAGCGTATCGGTTATCCGCTCCTACAATGAGCAGTTCTTC. The whole variable domain, remainder taken from reference TRBV9 and TRBJ2-1, is DSGVTQTPKHLITATGQRVTLRCSPRSGDLSVYWYQQSLDQGLQFLIQYYNGEERAKGNILERFSAQQFPDLHSELNLSSLELGDSALYFCASSVSVIRSYNEQFFGPGTRLTVL.

The chain links TRBV5-1 to TRBJ2-1, with 7 bases aligning to TRBD1. The CDR3 is 16 residues long. Germline CDR1 and CDR2: SGHRS and YFSETQ. Unmatched junction bases numbered 10, after V lost 0 bases and J lost 7 bases. Here the CDR3 reads CASSLEGQVQWNEQFF. The CDR3 DNA sequence: TGCGCCAGCAGCTTGGAAGGACAGGTTCAATGGAATGAGCAGTTCTTC.

The chain is built from TRBV5-1 and TRBJ1-6; TRBD1 is a possible D gene (5 bases). V was clipped by 0 bases and J by 7 bases, with 17 bases between them. Germline V gene lookup returns CDR1 SGHRS and CDR2 YFSETQ. The CDR3 loop spans 17 amino acids. The CDR3 reads CASSLGGISGRNSPLHF. CDR3 coding DNA: TGCGCCAGCAGCTTGGGGGGCATAAGCGGGCGAAATTCACCCCTCCACTTT. The full variable domain, in which reference TRBV5-1 and TRBJ1-6 provide the parts outside the CDR3, is KAGVTQTPRYLIKTRGQQVTLSCSPISGHRSVSWYQQTPGQGLQFLFEYFSETQRNKGNFPGRFSGRQFSNSRSEMNVSTLELGDSALYLCASSLGGISGRNSPLHFGNGTRLTVT.

Only a few counts were recorded for this clone. The chain is built from TRBV4-1 and TRBJ2-7; tentative D call: TRBD2 (6 bases). The length of the CDR3 is 15 residues. V lost 3 bases and J 5 bases, leaving 17 bases between the germline ends. Germline CDR1 and CDR2: MGHRA and YSYEKL. The CDR3 spells CASSHAGFGRDEQYF. The CDR3 DNA reads TGCGCCAGCAGCCACGCGGGGTTCGGCAGGGACGAGCAGTACTTC.

V usage is TRBV3-1 (or the pseudogene TRBV3-2) and J usage is TRBJ1-6; D perhaps matches TRBD1 (5 bases). The CDR3 has 14 amino acids. The V and J ends lost 4 bases and 10 bases respectively, with 14 bases between them. Germline V gives CDR1 LGHDT, CDR2 YNNKEL (reference sequence). The CDR3 DNA reads as TGTGCCAGCAGCCCTTCTCGCGGGGACTCACCCCTCCACTTT. The encoded protein is CASSPSRGDSPLHF.

This clone was counted a single time. This chain uses TRBV6-4 with TRBJ2-2; tentatively, D is TRBD2 (5 bases). Deletions cut 6 bases from V and 0 bases from J, with 11 bases between. The germline CDR1 and CDR2 sequences are MRHNA and SNTAGT. CDR3 size: 15 residues. The CDR3 sequence is CASSPGSANTGELFF. The CDR3 bases are TGTGCCAGCAGCCCGGGATCAGCGAACACCGGGGAGCTGTTTTTT.

The genes are TRBV12-3 or TRBV12-4 and TRBJ1-1; a possible D gene is TRBD1 (5 bases). The CDR3 extends over 13 amino acids. V dropped 10 bases and J dropped 1 base, with 13 bases sitting between them. In DNA, the CDR3 is TGTGCCACCGTAGTGCAGGGGAACACTGAAGCTTTCTTT. This translates into CATVVQGNTEAFF.

The chain links TRBV5-6 to TRBJ2-5; D is possibly TRBD1 (5 bases). Germline V gene sequence: CDR1 SGHDT, CDR2 YYEEEE. CDR3 size: 15 residues. Deletions cut 3 bases from V and 1 base from J, with 13 bases between. CDR3 nucleotides: TGTGCCAGCAGCTCACGCCGACAGTTCCAAGAGACCCAGTACTTC. This translates into CASSSRRQFQETQYF.